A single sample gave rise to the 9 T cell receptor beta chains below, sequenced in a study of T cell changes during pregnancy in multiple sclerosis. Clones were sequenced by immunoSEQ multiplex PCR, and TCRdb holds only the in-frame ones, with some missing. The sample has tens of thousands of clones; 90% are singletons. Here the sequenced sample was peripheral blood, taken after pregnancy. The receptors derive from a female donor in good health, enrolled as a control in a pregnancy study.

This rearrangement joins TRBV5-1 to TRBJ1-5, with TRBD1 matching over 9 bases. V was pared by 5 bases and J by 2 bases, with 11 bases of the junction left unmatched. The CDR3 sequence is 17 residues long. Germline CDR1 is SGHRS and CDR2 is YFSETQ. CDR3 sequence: CASSPGQGGTGNQPQHF. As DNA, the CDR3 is TGCGCCAGCAGTCCGGGACAGGGAGGAACTGGCAATCAGCCCCAGCATTTT.

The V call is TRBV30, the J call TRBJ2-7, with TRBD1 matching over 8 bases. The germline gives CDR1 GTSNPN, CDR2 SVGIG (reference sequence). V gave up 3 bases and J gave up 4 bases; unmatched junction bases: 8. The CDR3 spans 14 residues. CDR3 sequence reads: CAWRTGQGGYEQYF. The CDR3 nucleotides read TGTGCCTGGAGGACAGGACAGGGAGGTTACGAGCAGTACTTC.

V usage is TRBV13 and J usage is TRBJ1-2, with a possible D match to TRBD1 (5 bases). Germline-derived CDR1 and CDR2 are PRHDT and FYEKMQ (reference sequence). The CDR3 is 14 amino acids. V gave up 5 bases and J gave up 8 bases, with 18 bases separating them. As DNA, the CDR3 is TGTGCCAGCAGCCCCCAAGGGGCCGAGAGGGGCTACACCTTC. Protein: CASSPQGAERGYTF.

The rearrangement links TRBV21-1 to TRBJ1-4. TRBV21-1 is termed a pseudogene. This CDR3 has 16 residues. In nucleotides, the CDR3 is TGTGCCAGCAGCAAAGCAGCGGGAGAAACTAATGAAAAACTGTTTTTT. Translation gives CASSKAAGETNEKLFF.

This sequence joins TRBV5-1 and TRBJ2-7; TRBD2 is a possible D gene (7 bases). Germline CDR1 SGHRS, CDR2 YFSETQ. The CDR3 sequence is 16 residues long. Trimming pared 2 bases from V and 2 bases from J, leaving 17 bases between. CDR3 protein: CASSFDPGGSPYEQYF. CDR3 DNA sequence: TGCGCCAGCAGCTTCGACCCGGGGGGCTCTCCCTACGAGCAGTACTTC. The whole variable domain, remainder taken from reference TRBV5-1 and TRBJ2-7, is KAGVTQTPRYLIKTRGQQVTLSCSPISGHRSVSWYQQTPGQGLQFLFEYFSETQRNKGNFPGRFSGRQFSNSRSEMNVSTLELGDSALYLCASSFDPGGSPYEQYFGPGTRLTVT.

The CDR3 DNA reads as TGTGCCAGCAGTGGGACTAGATGGTCCAATGAGCAGTTCTTC. This codes for CASSGTRWSNEQFF. V usage is TRBV6-6 and J usage is TRBJ2-1; 8 bases match TRBD2. The CDR3 contains 14 residues. CDR1 and CDR2 from the germline V gene are MNHNY and SVGAGI (reference sequence). V lost 5 bases to trimming and J lost 6 bases; unmatched junction nucleotides: 6.

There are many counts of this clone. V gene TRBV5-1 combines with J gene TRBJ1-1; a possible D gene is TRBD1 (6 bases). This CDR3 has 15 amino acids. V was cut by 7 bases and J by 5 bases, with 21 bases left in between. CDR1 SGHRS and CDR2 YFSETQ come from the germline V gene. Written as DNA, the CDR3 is TGCGCCAGCGGACTTTCCATACAGGGCGGGACTGAAGCTTTCTTT. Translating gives CASGLSIQGGTEAFF.

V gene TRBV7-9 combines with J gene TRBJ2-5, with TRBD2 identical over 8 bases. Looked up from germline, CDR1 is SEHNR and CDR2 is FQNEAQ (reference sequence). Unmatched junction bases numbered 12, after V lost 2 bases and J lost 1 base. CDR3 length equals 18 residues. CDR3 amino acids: CASSLIQHGGRPQETQYF. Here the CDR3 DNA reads TGTGCCAGCAGCTTAATTCAACATGGCGGGAGGCCCCAAGAGACCCAGTACTTC. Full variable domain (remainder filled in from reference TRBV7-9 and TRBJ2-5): DTGVSQNPRHKITKRGQNVTFRCDPISEHNRLYWYRQTLGQGPEFLTYFQNEAQLEKSRLLSDRFSAERPKGSFSTLEIQRTEQGDSAMYLCASSLIQHGGRPQETQYFGPGTRLLVL.

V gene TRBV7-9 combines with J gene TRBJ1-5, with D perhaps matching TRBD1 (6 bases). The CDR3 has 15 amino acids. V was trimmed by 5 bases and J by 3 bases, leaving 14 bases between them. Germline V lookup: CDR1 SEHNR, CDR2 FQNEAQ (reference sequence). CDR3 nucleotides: TGTGCCAGCAGCCCGACCGGGACAAACAATCAGCCCCAGCATTTT. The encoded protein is CASSPTGTNNQPQHF. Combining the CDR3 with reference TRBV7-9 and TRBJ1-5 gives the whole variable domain DTGVSQNPRHKITKRGQNVTFRCDPISEHNRLYWYRQTLGQGPEFLTYFQNEAQLEKSRLLSDRFSAERPKGSFSTLEIQRTEQGDSAMYLCASSPTGTNNQPQHFGDGTRLSIL.